The clone carrying this TCR beta chain was seen only once. The PCR ran on 60 Vbeta and 13 Jbeta primers. Sequencing was performed with immunoSEQ multiplex PCR; in TCRdb, only in-frame clones are kept and a portion is missing. The sample comprises around 140,000 clones, roughly 80% of which are singletons, and about 2.9% rests with the top ten. CDR3 length: 15 amino acids. J lost 6 bases, V lost 4 bases, and 9 bases had no gene match. CDR1 and CDR2 from the germline V gene are SGDLS and YYNGEE. The sample comes from a study of cytomegalovirus exposure and HLA in healthy donors. The clonotype comes from a female donor in good health and CMV-seronegative. The J gene is TRBJ1-2, the V gene TRBV9; TRBD1 matches 10 bases. The material sequenced was PBMCs. CDR3 loop: CASSSSPGTGDGYTF. DNA of the CDR3: TGTGCCAGCAGCTCCTCCCCCGGGACAGGGGATGGCTACACCTTC.